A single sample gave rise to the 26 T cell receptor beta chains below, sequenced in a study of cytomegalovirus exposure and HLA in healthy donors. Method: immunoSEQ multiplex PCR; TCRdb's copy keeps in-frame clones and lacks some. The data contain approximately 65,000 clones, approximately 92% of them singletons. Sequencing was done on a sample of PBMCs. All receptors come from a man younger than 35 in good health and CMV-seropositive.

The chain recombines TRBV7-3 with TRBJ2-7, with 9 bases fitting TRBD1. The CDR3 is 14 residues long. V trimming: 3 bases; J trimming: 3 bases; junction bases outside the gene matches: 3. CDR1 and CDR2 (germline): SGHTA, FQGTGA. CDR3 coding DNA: TGTGCCAGCAGCTTGGGACAGGGACACTACGAGCAGTACTTC. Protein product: CASSLGQGHYEQYF.

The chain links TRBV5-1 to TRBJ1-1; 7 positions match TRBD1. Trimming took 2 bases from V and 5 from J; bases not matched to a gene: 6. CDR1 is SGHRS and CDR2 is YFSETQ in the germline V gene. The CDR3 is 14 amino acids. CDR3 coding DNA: TGCGCCAGCAGCTTAAGACAGGGCGGGACTGAAGCTTTCTTT. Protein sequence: CASSLRQGGTEAFF.

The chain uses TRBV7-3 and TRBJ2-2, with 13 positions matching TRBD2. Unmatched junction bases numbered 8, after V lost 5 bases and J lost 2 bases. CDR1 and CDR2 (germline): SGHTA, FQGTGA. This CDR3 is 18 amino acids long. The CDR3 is CASSHPGLAGENTGELFF. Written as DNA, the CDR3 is TGTGCCAGCAGCCATCCCGGACTAGCGGGGGAAAACACCGGGGAGCTGTTTTTT.

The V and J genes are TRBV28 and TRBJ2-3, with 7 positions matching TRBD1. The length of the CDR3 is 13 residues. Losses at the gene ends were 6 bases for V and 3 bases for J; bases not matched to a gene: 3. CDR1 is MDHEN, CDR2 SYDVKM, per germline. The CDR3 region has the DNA TGTGCCAGCAGCGGGACAGCTACAGATACGCAGTATTTT. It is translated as CASSGTATDTQYF.

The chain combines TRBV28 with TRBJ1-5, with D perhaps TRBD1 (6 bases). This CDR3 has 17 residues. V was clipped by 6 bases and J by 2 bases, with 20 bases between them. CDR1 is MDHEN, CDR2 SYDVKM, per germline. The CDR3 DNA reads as TGTGCCAGCAGGGCCCCTGGGGGCCGGGGCGGCAATCAGCCCCAGCATTTT. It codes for CASRAPGGRGGNQPQHF.

The CDR3 loop reads CASSLGSQYEQYF. CDR3 nucleotide sequence: TGTGCCAGCAGCTTGGGAAGCCAATACGAGCAGTACTTC. This rearrangement joins TRBV5-6 to TRBJ2-7; D unclear. CDR3 size: 13 residues. Germline loops: CDR1 SGHDT, CDR2 YYEEEE. V was shortened by 0 bases and J by 4 bases, with 8 bases between the two germline ends.

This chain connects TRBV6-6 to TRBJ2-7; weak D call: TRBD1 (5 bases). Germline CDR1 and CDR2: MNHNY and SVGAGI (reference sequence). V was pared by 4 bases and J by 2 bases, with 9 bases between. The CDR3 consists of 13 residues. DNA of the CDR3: TGTGCCAGCAGTTTACAGGTTACCTACGAGCAGTACTTC. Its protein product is CASSLQVTYEQYF.

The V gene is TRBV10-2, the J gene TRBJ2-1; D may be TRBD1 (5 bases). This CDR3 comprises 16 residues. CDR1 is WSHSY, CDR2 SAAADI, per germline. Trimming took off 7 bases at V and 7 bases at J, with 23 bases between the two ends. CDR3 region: CASTPPIAGNRNEQFF. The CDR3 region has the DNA TGCGCCAGCACCCCTCCTATCGCAGGGAACCGAAATGAGCAGTTCTTC.

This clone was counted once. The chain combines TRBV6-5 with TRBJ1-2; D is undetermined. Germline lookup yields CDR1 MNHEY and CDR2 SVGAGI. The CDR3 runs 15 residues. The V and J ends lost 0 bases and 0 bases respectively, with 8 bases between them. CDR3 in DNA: TGTGCCAGCAGTTACTCGATATCGGCTAACTATGGCTACACCTTC. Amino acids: CASSYSISANYGYTF.

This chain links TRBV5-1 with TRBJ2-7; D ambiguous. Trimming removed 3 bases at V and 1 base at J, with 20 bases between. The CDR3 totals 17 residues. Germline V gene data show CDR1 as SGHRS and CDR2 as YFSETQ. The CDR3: CASSSYSDPAGSYEQYF. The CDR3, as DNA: TGCGCCAGCAGCTCATACTCCGACCCAGCCGGGTCCTACGAGCAGTACTTC.

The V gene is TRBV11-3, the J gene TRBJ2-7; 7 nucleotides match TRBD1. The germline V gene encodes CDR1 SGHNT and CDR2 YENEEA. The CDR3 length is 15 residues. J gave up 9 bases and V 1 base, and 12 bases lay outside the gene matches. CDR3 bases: TGTGCCAGCAGCTTAGCCCCCGGGACAGAAGTTCGGCAGTACTTC. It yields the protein CASSLAPGTEVRQYF.

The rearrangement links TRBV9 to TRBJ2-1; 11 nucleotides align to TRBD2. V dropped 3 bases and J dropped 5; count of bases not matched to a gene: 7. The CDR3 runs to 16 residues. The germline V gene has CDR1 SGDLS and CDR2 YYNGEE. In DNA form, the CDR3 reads TGTGCCAGCAGCGAAACGACTAGCGGGACGCACAATGAGCAGTTCTTC. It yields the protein CASSETTSGTHNEQFF. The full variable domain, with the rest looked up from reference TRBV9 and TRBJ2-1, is DSGVTQTPKHLITATGQRVTLRCSPRSGDLSVYWYQQSLDQGLQFLIQYYNGEERAKGNILERFSAQQFPDLHSELNLSSLELGDSALYFCASSETTSGTHNEQFFGPGTRLTVL.

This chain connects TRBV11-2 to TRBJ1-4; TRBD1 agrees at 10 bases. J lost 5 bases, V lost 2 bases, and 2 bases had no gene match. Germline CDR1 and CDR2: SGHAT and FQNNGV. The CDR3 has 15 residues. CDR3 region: CASSLPGQGNEKLFF. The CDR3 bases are TGTGCCAGCAGCTTACCGGGACAGGGGAATGAAAAACTGTTTTTT.

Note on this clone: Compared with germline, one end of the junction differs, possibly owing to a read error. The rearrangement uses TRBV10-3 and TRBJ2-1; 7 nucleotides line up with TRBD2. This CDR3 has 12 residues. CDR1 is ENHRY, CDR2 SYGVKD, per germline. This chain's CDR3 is CATEIAGRERFF. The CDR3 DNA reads TGTGCCACAGAGATAGCGGGTAGGGAGCGGTTCTTC.

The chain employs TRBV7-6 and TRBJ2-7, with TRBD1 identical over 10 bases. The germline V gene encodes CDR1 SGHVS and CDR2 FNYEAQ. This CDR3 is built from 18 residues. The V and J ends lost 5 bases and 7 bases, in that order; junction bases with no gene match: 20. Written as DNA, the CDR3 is TGTGCCAGCAGCCCCCTTCGGTCCGTTGGGACAGGGGATCGGGAGCAGTACTTC. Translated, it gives CASSPLRSVGTGDREQYF.

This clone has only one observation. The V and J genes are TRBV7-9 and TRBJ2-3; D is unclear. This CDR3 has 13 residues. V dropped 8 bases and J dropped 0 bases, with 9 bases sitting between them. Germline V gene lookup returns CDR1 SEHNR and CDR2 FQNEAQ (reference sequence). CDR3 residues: CASLLYSTDTQYF. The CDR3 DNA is TGTGCCAGCCTCCTGTATAGCACAGATACGCAGTATTTT.

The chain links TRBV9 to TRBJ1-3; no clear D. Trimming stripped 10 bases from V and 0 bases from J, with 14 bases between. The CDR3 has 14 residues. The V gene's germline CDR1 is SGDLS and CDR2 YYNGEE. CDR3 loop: CASQMGDSGNTIYF. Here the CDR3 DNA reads TGTGCCTCCCAAATGGGAGACTCTGGAAACACCATATATTTT.

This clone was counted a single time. CDR3 DNA: TGTGCCAGCAGCTTGACGGGTAGACTGTTGTACGAGCAGTACTTC. Translated, it gives CASSLTGRLLYEQYF. This chain connects TRBV5-6 to TRBJ2-7, with D unresolved. Germline CDR1 is SGHDT and CDR2 is YYEEEE. The CDR3 is made up of 15 amino acids. V lost 1 base and J lost 4, with 15 bases in between.

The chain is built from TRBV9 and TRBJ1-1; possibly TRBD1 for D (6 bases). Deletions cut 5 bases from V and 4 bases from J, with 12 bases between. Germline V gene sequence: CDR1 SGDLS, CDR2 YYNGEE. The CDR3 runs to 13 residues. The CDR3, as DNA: TGTGCCAGCAGTGAAACAGGGATCACTGAAGCTTTCTTT. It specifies CASSETGITEAFF.

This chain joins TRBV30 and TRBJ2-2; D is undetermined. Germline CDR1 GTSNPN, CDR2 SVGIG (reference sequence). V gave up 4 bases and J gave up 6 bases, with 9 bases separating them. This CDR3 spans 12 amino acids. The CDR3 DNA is TGTGCCTGGAACCCCGGTTCCGGGGAGCTGTTTTTT. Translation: CAWNPGSGELFF.

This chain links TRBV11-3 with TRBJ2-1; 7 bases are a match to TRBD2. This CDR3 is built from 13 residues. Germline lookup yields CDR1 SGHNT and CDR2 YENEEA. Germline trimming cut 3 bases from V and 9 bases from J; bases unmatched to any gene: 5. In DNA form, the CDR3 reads TGTGCCAGCAGCTTGGGGGGGGTCCTTGAGCAGTTCTTC. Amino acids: CASSLGGVLEQFF.

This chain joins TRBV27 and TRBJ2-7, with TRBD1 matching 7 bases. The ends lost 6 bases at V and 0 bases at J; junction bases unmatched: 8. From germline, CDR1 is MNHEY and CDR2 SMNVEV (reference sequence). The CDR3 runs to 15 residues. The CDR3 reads CASSSEGTASYEQYF. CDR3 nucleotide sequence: TGTGCCAGCAGCTCCGAGGGGACAGCCTCCTACGAGCAGTACTTC.

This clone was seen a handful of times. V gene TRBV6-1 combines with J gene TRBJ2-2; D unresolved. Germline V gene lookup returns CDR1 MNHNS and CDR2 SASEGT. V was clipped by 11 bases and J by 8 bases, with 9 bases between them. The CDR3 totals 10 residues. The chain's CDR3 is CAGGTGELFF. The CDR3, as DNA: TGTGCCGGTGGCACGGGGGAGCTGTTTTTT.

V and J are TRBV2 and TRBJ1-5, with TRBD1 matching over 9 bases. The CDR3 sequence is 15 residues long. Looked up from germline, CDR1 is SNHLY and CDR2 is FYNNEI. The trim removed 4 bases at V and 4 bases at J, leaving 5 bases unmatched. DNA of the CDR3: TGTGCCAGCAGTGCTGACAGGGGGGGAAATCAGCCCCAGCATTTT. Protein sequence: CASSADRGGNQPQHF.

The CDR3 sequence is CASSPWVAGELGYEQFF. In DNA, the CDR3 is TGTGCCAGTAGCCCATGGGTAGCTGGGGAGTTGGGTTATGAGCAGTTCTTC. The rearrangement links TRBV19 to TRBJ2-1, with a possible D match to TRBD2 (5 bases). In germline, CDR1 is LNHDA, CDR2 SQIVND (reference sequence). CDR3 length: 17 amino acids. Trimming took off 6 bases at V and 8 bases at J, with 26 bases between the two ends.

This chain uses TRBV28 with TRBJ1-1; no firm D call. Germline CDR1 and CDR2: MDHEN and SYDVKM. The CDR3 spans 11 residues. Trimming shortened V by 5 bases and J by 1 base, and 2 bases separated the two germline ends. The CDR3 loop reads CASSRNTEAFF. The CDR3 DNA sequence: TGTGCCAGCAGTCGGAACACTGAAGCTTTCTTT.